The 29 T cell receptor beta chains given below trace back to one sample, sequenced in a study of T cells in Graves' hyperthyroidism and ophthalmopathy. The source material, RNA transcripts, was used to amplify TCR beta CDR3 regions. HTBI primers were employed in a first-round RT-PCR of the TCR CDR3. One entry per CDR3 protein, called by TCRdb with MiXCR from the multiplex PCR reads. The sample includes 500,000 to 700,000 distinct CDR3 sequences, over 15% seen only once; the top ten take more than 15%. Input material: blood. These receptors were collected from a woman aged 18-29 years with Graves' hyperthyroidism.

This clonotype was detected ten times or more. The rearrangement uses TRBV7-9 and TRBJ2-5; D gene unclear. CDR1 and CDR2 (germline): SEHNR, FQNEAQ (reference sequence). CDR3 length equals 12 residues. V gave up 2 bases and J gave up 5 bases, with 6 bases separating them. The CDR3 bases are TGTGCCAGCAGCTTAACGAGTGAGACCCAGTACTTC. Protein product: CASSLTSETQYF.

This clonotype was counted many times. V gene TRBV7-3 combines with J gene TRBJ2-7; D unclear. Per germline, CDR1 SGHTA and CDR2 FQGTGA. V gave up 0 bases and J gave up 4 bases, with 7 bases separating them. This CDR3 has 13 amino acids. In nucleotides, the CDR3 is TGTGCCAGCAGCTTAACTTCCGGATACGAGCAGTACTTC. This codes for CASSLTSGYEQYF.

This clonotype was seen many times. This chain joins TRBV7-2 and TRBJ1-5; D not resolved. The germline CDR1 and CDR2 sequences are SGHTA and FQGNSA. With 1 base removed from V and 9 bases from J, the gap between germline ends came to 16 bases. The CDR3 length is 15 residues. Written as DNA, the CDR3 is TGTGCCAGCAGCTTAGAGAGTGTATCAACCGGGCCCCAGCATTTT. Its protein product is CASSLESVSTGPQHF.

This clonotype was observed many times. J is TRBJ2-7 and V is TRBV27; TRBD2 might be the D (5 bases). The germline CDR1 and CDR2 sequences are MNHEY and SMNVEV (reference sequence). The germline V and J ends were trimmed by 5 bases and 2 bases, with 13 bases remaining between them. There are 14 residues in the CDR3. CDR3 region: CASSPWAGTYEQYF. CDR3 sequence (DNA): TGTGCCAGCAGTCCCTGGGCGGGTACCTACGAGCAGTACTTC.

There are a few counts of this clonotype. The chain has TRBV20-1 and TRBJ2-5; no clear D gene. The length of the CDR3 is 12 residues. Germline V gene data show CDR1 as DFQATT and CDR2 as SNEGSKA (reference sequence). Trimming stripped 1 base from V and 3 bases from J, with 6 bases between. The CDR3 region is CSARGLEETQYF. In DNA, the CDR3 is TGCAGTGCTAGAGGGCTGGAAGAGACCCAGTACTTC.

This chain uses TRBV19 with TRBJ1-6, with 7 nucleotides matching TRBD1. With V trimmed by 6 bases and J by 7 bases, 9 bases remained unmatched. This CDR3 has 15 amino acids. From germline, CDR1 is LNHDA and CDR2 SQIVND (reference sequence). The CDR3 protein is CASSNSGTANSPLHF. The CDR3 region has the DNA TGTGCCAGTAGCAACAGCGGGACAGCAAATTCACCCCTCCACTTT.

At least ten counts were recorded for this clonotype. The chain recombines TRBV20-1 with TRBJ2-4; D could derive from TRBD1 or TRBD2 (5 bases each). V was cut by 2 bases and J by 6 bases, with 14 bases left in between. CDR1 DFQATT and CDR2 SNEGSKA come from the germline V gene (reference sequence). CDR3 length: 14 amino acids. DNA for the CDR3: TGCAGTGCTAGACAGCGGCTTAGGGGAAACATTCAGTACTTC. Encoded protein: CSARQRLRGNIQYF.

This clonotype was counted at least ten times. The rearrangement uses TRBV7-8 and TRBJ2-7; 9 bases match TRBD1. Germline V gene data show CDR1 as SGHVS and CDR2 as FQNEAQ. The CDR3 contains 15 residues. V lost 1 base, J lost 3 bases, and 4 bases stayed unmatched. The CDR3 loop reads CASSLEQGAFYEQYF. CDR3 in DNA: TGTGCCAGCAGCTTAGAACAGGGGGCGTTCTACGAGCAGTACTTC.

This clonotype was seen ten or more times. This sequence joins TRBV18 and TRBJ2-2, with D uncertain. The ends were cut back, 2 bases at V and 2 bases at J, with 6 bases in the middle. From germline, CDR1 is KGHSH and CDR2 LQKENI. There are 14 residues in the CDR3. CDR3 loop: CASSPRPNTGELFF. CDR3 sequence (DNA): TGTGCCAGCTCACCAAGGCCTAACACCGGGGAGCTGTTTTTT.

This clonotype was detected a few times. This rearrangement joins TRBV5-1 to TRBJ1-4, with D possibly being TRBD1 (5 bases). The ends were cut back, 3 bases at V and 8 bases at J, with 17 bases in the middle. This CDR3 comprises 15 residues. The germline V gene encodes CDR1 SGHRS and CDR2 YFSETQ. CDR3 loop: CASSSQGGLGEKLFF. DNA of the CDR3: TGCGCCAGCAGCTCGCAGGGAGGGCTCGGCGAAAAACTGTTTTTT.

This chain joins TRBV6-2 or TRBV6-3 and TRBJ1-4, with D hard to call. The germline V gene has CDR1 MNHEY and CDR2 SVGEGT. This CDR3 is 15 amino acids long. Trimming took off 5 bases at V and 8 bases at J, with 18 bases between the two ends. The CDR3 reads CASSVSVSGLEKLFF. CDR3 nucleotides: TGTGCCAGCAGTGTGTCCGTGTCGGGCCTGGAAAAACTGTTTTTT.

There are a few counts of this clonotype. This chain connects TRBV24-1 to TRBJ2-2; no reliable D call. The CDR3 sequence is 14 residues long. CDR1 is KGHDR, CDR2 SFDVKD, per germline. V was trimmed by 2 bases and J by 7 bases, leaving 10 bases between them. For the CDR3, the DNA is TGTGCCACCAGTGATTCCAGTTCCGGCGGGGAGCTGTTTTTT. Protein product: CATSDSSSGGELFF.

This clonotype was seen more than once but under ten times. Germline is not matched at one junction end, which may reflect a read error. The rearrangement uses TRBV19 and TRBJ2-4; D possibly matches TRBD1 or TRBD2 (5 bases each). The length of the CDR3 is 14 residues. Germline V lookup: CDR1 LNHDA, CDR2 SQIVND (reference sequence). CDR3 amino acids: CASRNRGESNIQCF. The CDR3 DNA is TGTGCCAGTAGAAATCGAGGGGAATCAAACATTCAGTGCTTC. The full variable domain, in which reference TRBV19 and TRBJ2-4 provide the parts outside the CDR3, is DGGITQSPKYLFRKEGQNVTLSCEQNLNHDAMYWYRQDPGQGLRLIYYSQIVNDFQKGDIAEGYSVSREKKESFPLTVTSAQKNPTAFYLCASRNRGESNIQCFGAGTRLSVL.

This clonotype showed up many times. The genes are TRBV10-3 and TRBJ2-1; 10 positions match TRBD2. The ends lost 11 bases at V and 5 bases at J; junction bases unmatched: 9. The germline gives CDR1 ENHRY, CDR2 SYGVKD. The CDR3 sequence is 14 residues long. CDR3 region: CALSKREGDNEQFF. CDR3 DNA: TGTGCCTTATCCAAGCGGGAGGGCGACAATGAGCAGTTCTTC.

This clonotype has a count of ten or more. The rearrangement links TRBV7-6 to TRBJ2-2; TRBD2 might be the D (5 bases). Germline-derived CDR1 and CDR2 are SGHVS and FNYEAQ. Trimming stripped 7 bases from V and 0 bases from J, with 15 bases between. This CDR3 region has 16 residues. In DNA, the CDR3 is TGTGCCAGCACCCCTAGCTCAATGGCGAACACCGGGGAGCTGTTTTTT. Protein sequence: CASTPSSMANTGELFF.

This clonotype appeared a few times. An end of the junction differs from the germline gene, which may be a read error. The chain couples TRBV30 to TRBJ1-2; D perhaps matches TRBD1 (5 bases). CDR1 GTSNPN and CDR2 SVGIG come from the germline V gene (reference sequence). This CDR3 comprises 14 residues. This chain's CDR3 is CAWSRSGGIGGYIF. CDR3 DNA sequence: TGTGCCTGGAGCAGAAGCGGGGGAATAGGAGGCTACATCTTC.

The chain couples TRBV19 to TRBJ2-7; 8 positions agree with TRBD2. Trimming took 6 bases from V and 0 from J; bases not matched to a gene: 7. Germline CDR1 LNHDA, CDR2 SQIVND (reference sequence). The CDR3 spans 15 residues. DNA of the CDR3: TGTGCCAGTAGGGCGGGACTAGACTTCTCCTACGAGCAGTACTTC. It specifies CASRAGLDFSYEQYF.

This clonotype came up many times. The chain recombines TRBV3-1 with TRBJ1-1; D gene uncertain. The germline V and J ends were trimmed by 1 base and 7 bases, with 13 bases remaining between them. Per germline, CDR1 LGHDT and CDR2 YNNKEL (reference sequence). The CDR3 contains 14 residues. Here the CDR3 DNA reads TGTGCCAGCAGCCAAGTACCGGGCCAAAGTGAAGCTTTCTTT. Translating gives CASSQVPGQSEAFF. Complete variable domain (other parts from reference TRBV3-1 and TRBJ1-1): DTAVSQTPKYLVTQMGNDKSIKCEQNLGHDTMYWYKQDSKKFLKIMFSYNNKELIINETVPNRFSPKSPDKAHLNLHINSLELGDSAVYFCASSQVPGQSEAFFGQGTRLTVV.

The chain couples TRBV29-1 to TRBJ1-2; D may be TRBD1 (5 bases). Between the trimmed V and J ends, which lost 3 bases and 4 bases, there was a span of 12 bases. Germline-derived CDR1 and CDR2 are SQVTM and ANQGSEA. This CDR3 is built from 13 residues. CDR3: CSVDDRGGYGYTF. The CDR3 DNA follows: TGCAGCGTTGATGACCGGGGGGGCTATGGCTACACCTTC.

This clonotype was detected ten times or more. J is TRBJ2-1 and V is TRBV7-8; 7 bases line up with TRBD1. V was pared by 5 bases and J by 5 bases, with 6 bases of the junction left unmatched. Germline assignment: CDR1 SGHVS and CDR2 FQNEAQ. The length of the CDR3 is 14 residues. The CDR3 DNA reads as TGTGCCAGCAGCCCTCGGGACAGTAACAATGAGCAGTTCTTC. Encoded protein: CASSPRDSNNEQFF.

This clonotype was seen ten or more times. The chain combines TRBV30 with TRBJ2-7; tentatively, D is TRBD1 or TRBD2 (5 bases each). The V and J ends lost 0 bases and 1 base respectively, with 13 bases between them. Germline values: CDR1 GTSNPN, CDR2 SVGIG (reference sequence). This CDR3 comprises 15 residues. The CDR3 DNA reads as TGTGCCTGGAGTGTACTCGGGACGGAATCCTACGAGCAGTACTTC. This encodes CAWSVLGTESYEQYF.

The rearrangement joins TRBV6-5 to TRBJ1-2, with D unresolved. V was trimmed by 0 bases and J by 3 bases, leaving 5 bases between them. This CDR3 is 13 amino acids long. The germline CDR1 and CDR2 sequences are MNHEY and SVGAGI. CDR3 coding DNA: TGTGCCAGCAGTTACTCTGGGGACTATGGCTACACCTTC. It encodes CASSYSGDYGYTF.

The rearrangement links TRBV7-2 to TRBJ2-1; no reliable D call. CDR1 is SGHTA, CDR2 FQGNSA, per germline. V dropped 4 bases and J dropped 7 bases, with 11 bases sitting between them. The CDR3 runs to 13 residues. The CDR3 DNA follows: TGTGCCAGCAGCTCTCGACTGGGGAATGAGCAGTTCTTC. It specifies CASSSRLGNEQFF.

This chain connects TRBV30 to TRBJ2-3, with D perhaps TRBD1 (6 bases). The length of the CDR3 is 14 residues. Deletions cut 2 bases from V and 2 bases from J, with 11 bases between. Per germline, CDR1 GTSNPN and CDR2 SVGIG (reference sequence). As DNA, the CDR3 is TGTGCCTGGAGTCTTGGACAGAACACAGATACGCAGTATTTT. Protein: CAWSLGQNTDTQYF.

This chain uses TRBV27 with TRBJ2-2, with a possible D match to TRBD1 (5 bases). The CDR3 runs 16 residues. Looked up from germline, CDR1 is MNHEY and CDR2 is SMNVEV (reference sequence). V was shortened by 5 bases and J by 5 bases, with 18 bases between the two germline ends. In DNA form, the CDR3 reads TGTGCCAGCAGTGATTCGTCCAGGGAAGGAACCGGGGAGCTGTTTTTT. It specifies CASSDSSREGTGELFF.

This clonotype was counted a few times. CDR3 amino acids: CASSRTRNQETQYF. The CDR3 DNA follows: TGTGCCAGCAGCCGGACAAGAAACCAAGAGACCCAGTACTTC. The rearrangement links TRBV11-2 to TRBJ2-5; D possibly corresponds to TRBD1 (5 bases). The CDR3 has 14 amino acids. CDR1 and CDR2 (germline): SGHAT, FQNNGV. Deletions cut 5 bases from V and 0 bases from J, with 10 bases between.

This chain joins TRBV4-3 and TRBJ2-1, with a tentative D call TRBD2 (6 bases). CDR3 length equals 16 residues. CDR1 LGHNA and CDR2 YSLEER come from the germline V gene. The V and J ends lost 3 bases and 0 bases respectively, with 12 bases between them. The CDR3 DNA reads TGCGCCAGCAGCCATGGGGGGACTGGCTCCTACAATGAGCAGTTCTTC. Protein sequence: CASSHGGTGSYNEQFF.

This clonotype was recorded a few times. The chain employs TRBV6-5 and TRBJ2-1; 12 bases map to TRBD2. CDR1 and CDR2 from the germline V gene are MNHEY and SVGAGI. With V trimmed by 2 bases and J by 6 bases, 14 bases remained unmatched. The CDR3 is made up of 19 amino acids. CDR3 sequence reads: CASSYPKTSGSPGPNEQFF. In DNA, the CDR3 is TGTGCCAGCAGTTACCCCAAGACTAGCGGGAGCCCCGGGCCCAATGAGCAGTTCTTC.

This clonotype was seen at least ten times. J is TRBJ2-2 and V is TRBV11-1; 10 bases agree with TRBD1. The trim removed 2 bases at V and 5 bases at J, leaving 8 bases unmatched. CDR3 length: 17 residues. In germline, CDR1 is SGHAT, CDR2 FQDESV (reference sequence). The CDR3 protein is CASSLTTGGLTTGELFF. In DNA, the CDR3 is TGTGCCAGCAGCTTAACGACAGGGGGCCTTACGACCGGGGAGCTGTTTTTT.